This TCR beta chain was observed in a study of metastatic and nonmetastatic thyroid tumors. Looking at the study overall: From malignant and benign thyroid patients, repertoires in blood and in tumor or nodule tissue were compared.

Study-level points and caveats: Compared with benign nodules, malignant thyroid tumors were reported to have significantly higher TCR beta diversity in both blood and tumor.

Original methodology: It was from CDR3 differences across clinicopathological groups that a distant-metastasis classifier for papillary thyroid cancer was built. Via MiXCR, TCRdb re-called the PCR reads. The authors' filters were not applied to this entry. The table has some 26,000 clones, about 3.7% seen once. No treatment of any kind had been given to any patient before thyroid surgery. This clone was counted many times. Its antigen is unknown. Per germline, CDR1 LNHDA and CDR2 SQIVND (reference sequence). The CDR3 covers 14 residues. V lost 1 base and J 2 bases, leaving 9 bases between the germline ends.

What was sequenced was blood. The genes are TRBV19 and TRBJ2-7, with D hard to call. The receptor comes from a male donor with papillary thyroid cancer or a benign thyroid nodule (not recorded which). Some clones in this sample may be carry-over from other donors' samples. Here the CDR3 reads CASSIGGKPYEQYF. Written as DNA, the CDR3 is TGTGCCAGTAGTATAGGCGGCAAGCCCTACGAGCAGTACTTC.